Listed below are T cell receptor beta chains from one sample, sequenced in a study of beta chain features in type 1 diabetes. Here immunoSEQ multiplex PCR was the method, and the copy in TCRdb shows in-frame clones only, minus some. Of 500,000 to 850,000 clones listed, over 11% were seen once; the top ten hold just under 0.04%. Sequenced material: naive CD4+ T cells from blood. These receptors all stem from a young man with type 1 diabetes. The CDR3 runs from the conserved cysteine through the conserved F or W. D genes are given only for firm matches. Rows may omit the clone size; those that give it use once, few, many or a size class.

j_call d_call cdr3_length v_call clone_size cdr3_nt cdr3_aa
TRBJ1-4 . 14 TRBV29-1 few TGCAGCGTTAGGACAGCTTCAACTAATGAAAAACTGTTTTTT CSVRTASTNEKLFF
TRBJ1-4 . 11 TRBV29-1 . TGCAGCGTTGGGGGTGGTGAAAAACTGTTTTTT CSVGGGEKLFF
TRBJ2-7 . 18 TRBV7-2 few TGTGCCAGCAGTGTAATGGCCCCCGCGAGCCGGGCGGCTTACGAGCAGTACTTC CASSVMAPASRAAYEQYF
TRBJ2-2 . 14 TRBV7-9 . TGTGCCAGCGGGCCGGACTGGGAAACCGGGGAGCTGTTTTTT CASGPDWETGELFF
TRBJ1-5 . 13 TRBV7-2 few TGTGCCAGCAGCGACGGTAGCAATCAGCCCCAGCATTTT CASSDGSNQPQHF
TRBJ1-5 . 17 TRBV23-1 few TGCGCCAGCAGTCAATCGCCCAATATGAGGGCCAATCAGCCCCAGCATTTT CASSQSPNMRANQPQHF
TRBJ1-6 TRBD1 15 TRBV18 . TGTGCCAGCTCACCCTTACAGGGGAGCGATTCACCCCTCCACTTT CASSPLQGSDSPLHF
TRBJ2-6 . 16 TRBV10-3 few TGTGCCATCAGCGGACCAGACAGGCACGGGGCCAACGTCCTGACTTTC CAISGPDRHGANVLTF
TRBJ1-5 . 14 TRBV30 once TGTGCCTGGAGTCCAATTCAGGGGCATCAGCCCCAGCATTTT CAWSPIQGHQPQHF
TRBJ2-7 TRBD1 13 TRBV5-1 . TGCGCCAGCAGCGTGACAGGGATAGGGGAGCAGTACTTC CASSVTGIGEQYF
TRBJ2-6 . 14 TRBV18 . TGTGCCAGCTCACCTAGCTCTGGGGCCAACGTCCTGACTTTC CASSPSSGANVLTF
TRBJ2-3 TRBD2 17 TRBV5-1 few TGCGCCAGCAGCTTGGGACTAGCGGGAGGGCCCACAGATACGCAGTATTTT CASSLGLAGGPTDTQYF
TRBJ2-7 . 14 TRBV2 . TGTGCCAGCATGCCCCAGACAGGACCCTACGAGCAGTACTTC CASMPQTGPYEQYF
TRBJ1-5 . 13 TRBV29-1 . TGCAGCGTGGCCGGGACGGCGAAACAGCCCCAGCATTTT CSVAGTAKQPQHF
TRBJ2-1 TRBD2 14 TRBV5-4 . TGTGCCTTTCCAGCGGGAGTCGATCGGGATGAGCAGTTCTTC CAFPAGVDRDEQFF
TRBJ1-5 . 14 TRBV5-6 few TGTGCCAGCAGCCCGGGGATGCGCAATCAGCCCCAGCATTTT CASSPGMRNQPQHF